A single sample gave rise to the 11 T cell receptor beta chains below, sequenced in a study of blood T cell repertoires in COVID-19 (dated by TCRdb to the early 2020s). The library was produced with the immunoSEQ multiplex PCR assay. TCRdb took over this immuneACCESS table, retaining in-frame rearrangements with V and J assigned. Such tables are incomplete; in checked studies, under half of the missing clones stem from an unresolved V gene, and the remainder is unexplained. Here the sample has roughly 250,000 clones; 75% to 95% occur a single time. Jointly, the top ten make up approximately 2% of the sample. Sequencing was performed on PBMCs or T cells enriched from blood (not recorded which). All receptors derive from a woman aged 18-29 years who had recovered from COVID-19.

This chain joins TRBV3-1 (or the pseudogene TRBV3-2) and TRBJ2-1; 9 positions agree with TRBD2. CDR1 LGHDT and CDR2 YNNKEL come from the germline V gene (reference sequence). J lost 6 bases, V lost 1 base, and 4 bases had no gene match. This CDR3 comprises 15 residues. CDR3 protein: CASSQGLAGLNEQFF. The DNA for the CDR3 is TGTGCCAGCAGCCAAGGTCTAGCGGGGCTCAATGAGCAGTTCTTC.

This chain uses TRBV7-9 with TRBJ2-7; D not certain. This CDR3 contains 14 residues. From germline, CDR1 is SEHNR and CDR2 FQNEAQ (reference sequence). Trimming left V 2 bases short and J 0 bases short, with 8 bases between. The CDR3 nucleotides read TGTGCCAGCAGCTTAAGTACCAGCTCCTACGAGCAGTACTTC. This codes for CASSLSTSSYEQYF. Looking up the rest from reference TRBV7-9 and TRBJ2-7 gives the full variable domain: DTGVSQNPRHKITKRGQNVTFRCDPISEHNRLYWYRQTLGQGPEFLTYFQNEAQLEKSRLLSDRFSAERPKGSFSTLEIQRTEQGDSAMYLCASSLSTSSYEQYFGPGTRLTVT.

The DNA for the CDR3 is TGCGCCAGCAGGAAAACAGGGATGGTTTCACCCCTCCACTTT. The encoded protein is CASRKTGMVSPLHF. V usage is TRBV10-1 and J usage is TRBJ1-6; perhaps TRBD1 as D (6 bases). This CDR3 is built from 14 residues. V shed 6 bases and J shed 9 bases, with 15 bases lying between them. Germline lookup yields CDR1 WNHNN and CDR2 SYGVQD (reference sequence).

This chain joins TRBV7-3 and TRBJ1-2; maybe TRBD1 (6 bases). CDR3 length: 14 residues. V dropped 5 bases and J dropped 7 bases, with 17 bases sitting between them. The germline V gene has CDR1 SGHTA and CDR2 FQGTGA. CDR3 nucleotides: TGTGCCAGCAGCCCGGGAAGACAGGCGGCTGGCTACACCTTC. It codes for CASSPGRQAAGYTF.

V and J are TRBV27 and TRBJ1-1; unclear D gene. V was pared by 4 bases and J by 2 bases, with 11 bases between. This CDR3 region has 14 residues. CDR1 and CDR2 from the germline V gene are MNHEY and SMNVEV (reference sequence). CDR3 nucleotide sequence: TGTGCCAGCAGTTCCTCGGGTGTTAACACTGAAGCTTTCTTT. It translates to CASSSSGVNTEAFF.

This chain joins TRBV5-6 and TRBJ1-2; tentative D call: TRBD1 (5 bases). This CDR3 is built from 14 residues. V lost 2 bases and J 3 bases, leaving 11 bases between the germline ends. Germline CDR1 is SGHDT and CDR2 is YYEEEE. CDR3 in amino acids: CASSFDSRHYGYTF. The CDR3 DNA reads TGTGCCAGCAGCTTCGACAGTAGACACTATGGCTACACCTTC.

The chain is built from TRBV6-5 and TRBJ1-5; D unresolved. CDR3 length equals 13 residues. Germline lookup yields CDR1 MNHEY and CDR2 SVGAGI. V shed 8 bases and J shed 2 bases, with 10 bases lying between them. The CDR3 sequence is CASLRVGNQPQHF. The CDR3 nucleotides read TGTGCCAGCTTGAGGGTTGGCAATCAGCCCCAGCATTTT.

The chain recombines TRBV7-8 with TRBJ2-3, with D uncertain. The CDR3 runs to 13 residues. The V gene lost 7 bases and the J gene lost 1 base, with 9 bases spanning the gap. CDR1 and CDR2 (germline): SGHVS, FQNEAQ. The CDR3: CASTAGRTDTQYF. As DNA, the CDR3 is TGTGCCAGCACGGCAGGCCGCACAGATACGCAGTATTTT.

The chain links TRBV7-3 to TRBJ2-7; 7 bases line up with TRBD1. CDR1 and CDR2 from the germline V gene are SGHTA and FQGTGA. This CDR3 region has 13 residues. Trimming removed 5 bases from V and 5 bases from J; junction bases left unmatched: 6. This CDR3 reads CASSPTGVNEQYF. The CDR3 nucleotides are TGTGCCAGCAGCCCAACAGGGGTCAACGAGCAGTACTTC.

The chain combines TRBV13 with TRBJ1-2; D unclear. CDR3 length equals 13 residues. Trimming took 0 bases from V and 4 from J, leaving 6 bases between them. In germline, CDR1 is PRHDT, CDR2 FYEKMQ (reference sequence). CDR3 DNA: TGTGCCAGCAGCTTAGGTAGGAGCTATGGCTACACCTTC. Protein product: CASSLGRSYGYTF.

The genes are TRBV6-6 and TRBJ2-7; TRBD2 agrees at 10 bases. CDR1 is MNHNY and CDR2 is SVGAGI in the germline V gene (reference sequence). V was pared by 2 bases and J by 6 bases, with 1 base of the junction left unmatched. This CDR3 comprises 13 residues. In DNA form, the CDR3 reads TGTGCCAGCAGTTACCTAGCGGGAGTCGAGCAGTACTTC. This codes for CASSYLAGVEQYF.